The clone carrying this T cell receptor beta chain was counted a few times. What it recognizes is unknown. V was clipped by 0 bases and J by 3 bases, with 8 bases between them. The CDR3 loop spans 13 amino acids. Germline V lookup: CDR1 SQVTM, CDR2 ANQGSEA. The entry originates in a study of beta chain features in type 1 diabetes. At the level of the study: When patients were set against healthy donors, age, gender and cell yields were similar. Findings and caveats of the study: Compared to healthy donors, patients appeared to have naive, central memory and Treg TCRB repertoires that were more alike. More deletions and fewer insertions at VDJ junctions were found in patients with type 1 diabetes.

Every sorted population was more than 98% pure. Of the isolated RNA, all was reverse transcribed, and so the sequenced material was expressed TCRB transcripts. Assay: immunoSEQ multiplex PCR; the TCRdb copy retains only in-frame clones and omits some. The sample contains about 620,000 clones, around 15% of which appear only once. This receptor was obtained from a man younger than 35 in good health. The sample consisted of naive CD4+ T cells from blood. The rearrangement links TRBV29-1 to TRBJ1-1, with D hard to call. The chain's CDR3 is CSVEEAADTEAFF. The DNA of the CDR3 is TGCAGCGTTGAAGAGGCGGCAGACACTGAAGCTTTCTTT.